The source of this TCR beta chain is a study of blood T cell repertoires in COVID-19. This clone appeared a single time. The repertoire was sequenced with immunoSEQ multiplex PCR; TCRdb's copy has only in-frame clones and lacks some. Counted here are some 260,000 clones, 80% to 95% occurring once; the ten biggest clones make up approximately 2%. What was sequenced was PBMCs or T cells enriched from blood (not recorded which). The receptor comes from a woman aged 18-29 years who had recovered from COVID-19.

The CDR3 protein is CASIYSRGAWVMNTEAFF. In nucleotides, the CDR3 is TGTGCCAGCATCTACAGCCGGGGGGCCTGGGTCATGAACACTGAAGCTTTCTTT. J is TRBJ1-1 and V is TRBV27; a weak D match, TRBD1 (6 bases). The CDR3 sequence is 18 residues long. Trimming shortened V by 7 bases and J by 0 bases, and 24 bases separated the two germline ends. The germline V gene encodes CDR1 MNHEY and CDR2 SMNVEV (reference sequence).